Included here is one TCR beta chain sequence, with context. The antigen remains undetermined. The data are from a study of post-analysis software for immune sequencing data. Notes on the study in general: TRBV5-6, TRBV5-1 and TRBV20-1 were among roughly 5 TRBV segments more frequent in patients than controls. Compared against controls, patients with multiple sclerosis displayed significantly lower normalized Chao1 diversity.

CDR1 and CDR2 from the germline V gene are KGHSH and LQKENI. Trimming pared 5 bases from V and 7 bases from J, leaving 8 bases between. The CDR3 spans 11 residues. Unique molecular identifiers were carried by the TCR beta cDNA libraries. TCRdb called the PCR reads again in MiXCR, with one record for every CDR3 protein. The sample has approximately 260,000 distinct CDR3 sequences, 35% to 40% seen once. This receptor was obtained from a girl between 5 and 17 years old with multiple sclerosis. V is TRBV18 and J is TRBJ2-5, with D uncertain. The sample comprised blood. The CDR3 sequence: CASSASVTQYF. The DNA for the CDR3 is TGTGCCAGCTCAGCCTCGGTGACCCAGTACTTC.